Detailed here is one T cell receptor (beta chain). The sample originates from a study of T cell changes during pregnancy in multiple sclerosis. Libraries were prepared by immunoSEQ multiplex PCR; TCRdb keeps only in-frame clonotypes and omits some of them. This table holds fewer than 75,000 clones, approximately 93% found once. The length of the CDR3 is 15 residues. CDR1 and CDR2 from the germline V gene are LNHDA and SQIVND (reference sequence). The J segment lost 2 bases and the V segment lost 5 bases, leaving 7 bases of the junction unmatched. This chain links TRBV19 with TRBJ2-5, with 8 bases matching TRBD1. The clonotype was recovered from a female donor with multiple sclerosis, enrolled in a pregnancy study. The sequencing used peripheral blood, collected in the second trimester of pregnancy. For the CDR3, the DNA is TGTGCCAGTAGTGAGACAGGGGCGTTACAAGAGACCCAGTACTTC. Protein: CASSETGALQETQYF.